The rows below give T cell receptor beta chains drawn from one sample of a study of blood T cell repertoires in COVID-19. TCRdb's copy holds only in-frame clones and misses some; the assay was immunoSEQ multiplex PCR. This sample has around 260,000 clones, with roughly 85% found just once. The sequenced sample was peripheral blood. These receptor sequences come from a human donor in a cohort sampled during active COVID-19. The CDR3 runs from the conserved cysteine through the conserved F or W. A D gene is named only where the DNA matches it firmly. Size values are once, few and many counts, or a class for expanded clones, and some rows have none.

j_call: TRBJ1-2; d_call: -; v_call: TRBV21-1; clone_size: -; cdr3_nt: TGTGCCAGCAGCGACTCGGGACAGGGGGCTCTTAACTATGGCTACACCTTC; cdr3_aa: CASSDSGQGALNYGYTF
j_call: TRBJ1-3; d_call: TRBD1; v_call: TRBV14; clone_size: -; cdr3_nt: TGTGCCAGCAGCCCAGGGGGCGGCCGGATCCACTCTGGAAACACCATATATTTT; cdr3_aa: CASSPGGGRIHSGNTIYF
j_call: TRBJ2-3; d_call: TRBD1; v_call: TRBV2; clone_size: -; cdr3_nt: TGTGCCAGCAGTGACTACAGGGGGCTGAGAGATACGCAGTATTTT; cdr3_aa: CASSDYRGLRDTQYF
j_call: TRBJ2-7; d_call: TRBD2; v_call: TRBV10-3; clone_size: -; cdr3_nt: TGTGCCACCACCCCGGGACTAGCGGGAGAGTCCCACTGCGAGCAGTACTTC; cdr3_aa: CATTPGLAGESHCEQYF
j_call: TRBJ1-2; d_call: -; v_call: TRBV20-1; clone_size: once; cdr3_nt: TGCAGTGCTAGAGACGTAAGACAGGAAACCTTC; cdr3_aa: CSARDVRQETF
j_call: TRBJ1-2; d_call: TRBD1; v_call: TRBV3-1/TRBV3-2; clone_size: -; cdr3_nt: TGTGCCAGCAGCCAAGGTGGGACAGGGTATGGCTACACCTTC; cdr3_aa: CASSQGGTGYGYTF
j_call: TRBJ1-6; d_call: -; v_call: TRBV6-5; clone_size: -; cdr3_nt: TGTGCCAGCAGTTACTCGAGTGGCGGCAATTCACCCCTCCACTTT; cdr3_aa: CASSYSSGGNSPLHF
j_call: TRBJ2-5; d_call: TRBD2; v_call: TRBV7-9; clone_size: -; cdr3_nt: TGTGCCAGCAGCTTACCTCGGGGGAGGGCGGCGAGAGAGACCCAGTACTTC; cdr3_aa: CASSLPRGRAARETQYF
j_call: TRBJ2-7; d_call: TRBD1; v_call: TRBV4-1; clone_size: -; cdr3_nt: TGCGCCAGCAGTCTTACCTTACCCTCCCGGGACAGATTCTTCTACGAGCAGTACTTC; cdr3_aa: CASSLTLPSRDRFFYEQYF
j_call: TRBJ2-2; d_call: TRBD1; v_call: TRBV27; clone_size: -; cdr3_nt: TGTGCCTCCAGCAGGGGGACCACCGGGGAGCTGTTTTTT; cdr3_aa: CASSRGTTGELFF
j_call: TRBJ2-3; d_call: TRBD2; v_call: TRBV11-3; clone_size: -; cdr3_nt: TGTGCCAGCAGCTTCTCGTCTAGCGGGAGTCCCGGGGGGACGCAGTATTTT; cdr3_aa: CASSFSSSGSPGGTQYF
j_call: TRBJ2-1; d_call: TRBD2; v_call: TRBV6-5; clone_size: -; cdr3_nt: TGTGCCAGCAGTCCAGGGACTAGCGGGAACAATGAGCAGTTCTTC; cdr3_aa: CASSPGTSGNNEQFF
j_call: TRBJ1-2; d_call: -; v_call: TRBV28; clone_size: -; cdr3_nt: TGTGCCAGCAGTCGATCAGGGAACTATGGCTACACCTTC; cdr3_aa: CASSRSGNYGYTF
j_call: TRBJ2-3; d_call: TRBD1; v_call: TRBV7-2; clone_size: -; cdr3_nt: TGTGCCAGCAGCTTGGGGGCCAGGGGGACAGATACGCAGTATTTT; cdr3_aa: CASSLGARGTDTQYF
j_call: TRBJ1-2; d_call: TRBD1; v_call: TRBV5-4; clone_size: -; cdr3_nt: TGTGCCAGCAGCCAGGACAGGATGGGTGGCTACACCTTC; cdr3_aa: CASSQDRMGGYTF
j_call: TRBJ2-2; d_call: -; v_call: TRBV5-6; clone_size: few; cdr3_nt: TGTGCCAGCCGGAGGGATACCGGGGAGCTGTTTTTT; cdr3_aa: CASRRDTGELFF
j_call: TRBJ2-5; d_call: TRBD2; v_call: TRBV19; clone_size: -; cdr3_nt: TGTGCCAGTAGTATAGGCGGGGGGCGGCAAGAGACCCAGTACTTC; cdr3_aa: CASSIGGGRQETQYF
j_call: TRBJ2-1; d_call: TRBD2; v_call: TRBV7-2; clone_size: -; cdr3_nt: TGTGCCAGCAGCTTATTAGCGGGAGTAGGGAATGAGCAGTTCTTC; cdr3_aa: CASSLLAGVGNEQFF
j_call: TRBJ2-3; d_call: -; v_call: TRBV7-6; clone_size: -; cdr3_nt: TGTGCCAGCAGCCCAGTTGGTCCCAGAGATACGCAGTATTTT; cdr3_aa: CASSPVGPRDTQYF
j_call: TRBJ2-1; d_call: TRBD2; v_call: TRBV28; clone_size: once; cdr3_nt: TGTGCCAGCAGCTGGGGTGGTGTGGGGGGGTCCTACAATGAGCAGTTCTTC; cdr3_aa: CASSWGGVGGSYNEQFF
j_call: TRBJ2-3; d_call: TRBD1; v_call: TRBV6-5; clone_size: -; cdr3_nt: TGTGCCAGCAAACGGACAGGGTTAACAGATACGCAGTATTTT; cdr3_aa: CASKRTGLTDTQYF
j_call: TRBJ2-7; d_call: TRBD2; v_call: TRBV2; clone_size: -; cdr3_nt: TGTGCCAGCAGAAGAAACCTCGGGACTAGCTTCTACGAGCAGTACTTC; cdr3_aa: CASRRNLGTSFYEQYF
j_call: TRBJ2-5; d_call: -; v_call: TRBV5-1; clone_size: -; cdr3_nt: TGCGCCAGCAGCTTACAGGCTCACCAAGAGACCCAGTACTTC; cdr3_aa: CASSLQAHQETQYF
j_call: TRBJ2-3; d_call: TRBD1; v_call: TRBV5-4; clone_size: -; cdr3_nt: TGTGCCAGCAGCTTCGGGACAGATCGAGATACGCAGTATTTT; cdr3_aa: CASSFGTDRDTQYF
j_call: TRBJ2-5; d_call: -; v_call: TRBV9; clone_size: -; cdr3_nt: TGTGCCAGCAGCGTAGGACTTCTCCAAGAGACCCAGTACTTC; cdr3_aa: CASSVGLLQETQYF
j_call: TRBJ1-2; d_call: TRBD1; v_call: TRBV27; clone_size: -; cdr3_nt: TGTGCCAGCAGTCGAGACAGGGCGGGGGGCTACACCTTC; cdr3_aa: CASSRDRAGGYTF
j_call: TRBJ1-6; d_call: -; v_call: TRBV5-1; clone_size: -; cdr3_nt: TGCGCCAGCAGCTTAGACAGCTCCTATAATTCACCCCTCCACTTT; cdr3_aa: CASSLDSSYNSPLHF